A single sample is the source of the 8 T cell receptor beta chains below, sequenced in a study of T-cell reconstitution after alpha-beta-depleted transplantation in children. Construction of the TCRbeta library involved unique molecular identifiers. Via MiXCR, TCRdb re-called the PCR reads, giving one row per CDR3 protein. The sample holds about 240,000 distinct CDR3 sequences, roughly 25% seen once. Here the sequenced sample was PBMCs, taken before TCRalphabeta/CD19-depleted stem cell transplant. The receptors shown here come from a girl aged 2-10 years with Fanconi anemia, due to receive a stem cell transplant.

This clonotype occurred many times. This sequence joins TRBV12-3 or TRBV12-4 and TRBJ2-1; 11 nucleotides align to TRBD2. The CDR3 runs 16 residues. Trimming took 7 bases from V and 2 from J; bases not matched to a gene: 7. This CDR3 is CASTPGSGRAYNEQFF. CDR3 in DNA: TGTGCCAGCACTCCGGGTAGCGGGAGGGCCTACAATGAGCAGTTCTTC.

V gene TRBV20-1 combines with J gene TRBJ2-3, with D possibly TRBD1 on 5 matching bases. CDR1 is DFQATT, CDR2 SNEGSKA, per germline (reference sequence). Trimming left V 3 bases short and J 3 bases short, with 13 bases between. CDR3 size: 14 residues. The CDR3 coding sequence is TGCAGTGCTAGGTTACAGGTGGGGACAGATACGCAGTATTTT. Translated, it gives CSARLQVGTDTQYF.

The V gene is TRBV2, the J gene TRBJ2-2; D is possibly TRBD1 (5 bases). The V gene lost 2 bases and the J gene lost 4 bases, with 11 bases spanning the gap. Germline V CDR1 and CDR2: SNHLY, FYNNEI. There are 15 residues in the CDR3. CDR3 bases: TGTGCCAGCAGTGAAATAGGGCAGGGCACCGGGGAGCTGTTTTTT. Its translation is CASSEIGQGTGELFF.

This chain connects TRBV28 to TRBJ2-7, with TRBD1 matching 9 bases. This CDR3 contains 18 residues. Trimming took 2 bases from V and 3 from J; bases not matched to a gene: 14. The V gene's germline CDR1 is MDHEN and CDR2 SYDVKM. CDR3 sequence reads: CASSLGDRVGWTIYEQYF. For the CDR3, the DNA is TGTGCCAGCAGTTTAGGGGACAGGGTGGGTTGGACTATCTACGAGCAGTACTTC.

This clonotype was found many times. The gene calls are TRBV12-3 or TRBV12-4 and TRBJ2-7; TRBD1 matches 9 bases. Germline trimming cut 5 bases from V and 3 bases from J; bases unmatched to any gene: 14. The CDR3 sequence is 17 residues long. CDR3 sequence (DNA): TGTGCCAGCAGTCTAAATGACCGGGACAGGGTCAACTACGAGCAGTACTTC. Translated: CASSLNDRDRVNYEQYF.

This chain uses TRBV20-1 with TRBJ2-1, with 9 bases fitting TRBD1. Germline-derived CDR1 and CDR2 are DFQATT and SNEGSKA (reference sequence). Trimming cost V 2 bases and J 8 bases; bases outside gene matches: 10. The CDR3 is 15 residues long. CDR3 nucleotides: TGCAGTGCTAGATCCCCGGGACAGGGAGGGGATGAGCAGTTCTTC. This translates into CSARSPGQGGDEQFF.

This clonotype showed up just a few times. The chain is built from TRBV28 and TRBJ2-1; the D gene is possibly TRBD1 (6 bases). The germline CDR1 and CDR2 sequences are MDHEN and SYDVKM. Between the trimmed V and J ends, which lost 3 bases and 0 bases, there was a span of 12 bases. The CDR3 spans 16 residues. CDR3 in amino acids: CASSFLDSSSYNEQFF. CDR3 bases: TGTGCCAGCAGTTTTTTGGACAGCTCCTCCTACAATGAGCAGTTCTTC.

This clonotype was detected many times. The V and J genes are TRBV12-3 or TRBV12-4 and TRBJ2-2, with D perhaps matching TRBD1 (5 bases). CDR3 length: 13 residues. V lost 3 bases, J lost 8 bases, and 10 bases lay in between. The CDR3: CASSLNGAGELFF. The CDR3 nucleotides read TGTGCCAGCAGTTTGAATGGGGCAGGGGAGCTGTTTTTT.